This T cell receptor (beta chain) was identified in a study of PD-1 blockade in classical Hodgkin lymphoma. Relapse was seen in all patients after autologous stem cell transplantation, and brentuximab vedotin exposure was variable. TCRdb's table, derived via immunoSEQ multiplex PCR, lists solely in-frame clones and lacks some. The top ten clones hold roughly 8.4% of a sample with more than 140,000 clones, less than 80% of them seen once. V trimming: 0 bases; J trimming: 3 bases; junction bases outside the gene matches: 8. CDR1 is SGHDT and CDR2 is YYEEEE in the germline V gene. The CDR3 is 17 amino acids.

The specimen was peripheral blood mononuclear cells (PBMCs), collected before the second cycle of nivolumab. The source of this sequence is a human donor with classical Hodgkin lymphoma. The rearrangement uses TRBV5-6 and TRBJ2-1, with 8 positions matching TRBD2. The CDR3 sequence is CASSLALAGYFYNEQFF. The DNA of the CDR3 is TGTGCCAGCAGCTTGGCCTTAGCGGGATATTTCTACAATGAGCAGTTCTTC.